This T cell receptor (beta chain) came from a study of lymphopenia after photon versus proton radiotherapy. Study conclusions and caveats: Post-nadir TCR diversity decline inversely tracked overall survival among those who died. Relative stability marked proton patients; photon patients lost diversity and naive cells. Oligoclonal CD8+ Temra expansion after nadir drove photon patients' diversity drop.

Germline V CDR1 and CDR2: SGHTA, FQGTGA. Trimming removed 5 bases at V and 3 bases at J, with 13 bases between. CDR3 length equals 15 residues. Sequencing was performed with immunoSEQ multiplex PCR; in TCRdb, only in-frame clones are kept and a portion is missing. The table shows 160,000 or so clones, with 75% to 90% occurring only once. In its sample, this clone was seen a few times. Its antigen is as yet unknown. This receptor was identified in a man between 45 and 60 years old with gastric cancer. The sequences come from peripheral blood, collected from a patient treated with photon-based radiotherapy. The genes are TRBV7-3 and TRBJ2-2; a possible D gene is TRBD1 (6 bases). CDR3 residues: CASSPQGTYTGELFF. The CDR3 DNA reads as TGTGCCAGCAGCCCACAGGGTACCTACACCGGGGAGCTGTTTTTT.